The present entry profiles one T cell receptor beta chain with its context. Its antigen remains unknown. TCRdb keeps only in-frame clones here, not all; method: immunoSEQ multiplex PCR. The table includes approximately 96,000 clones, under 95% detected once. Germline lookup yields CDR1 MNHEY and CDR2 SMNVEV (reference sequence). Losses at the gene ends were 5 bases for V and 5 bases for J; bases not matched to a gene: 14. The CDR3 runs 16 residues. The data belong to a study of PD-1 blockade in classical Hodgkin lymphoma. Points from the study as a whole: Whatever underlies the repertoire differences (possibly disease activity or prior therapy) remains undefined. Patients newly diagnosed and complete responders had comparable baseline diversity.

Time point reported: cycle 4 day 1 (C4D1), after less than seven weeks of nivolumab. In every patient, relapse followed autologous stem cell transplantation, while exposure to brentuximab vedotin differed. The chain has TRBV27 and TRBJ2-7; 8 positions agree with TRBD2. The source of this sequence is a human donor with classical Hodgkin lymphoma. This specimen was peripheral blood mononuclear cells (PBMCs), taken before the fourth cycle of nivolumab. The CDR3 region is CASSPRLAGTGNEQYF. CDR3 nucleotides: TGTGCCAGCAGTCCTCGCCTAGCGGGTACAGGGAACGAGCAGTACTTC.